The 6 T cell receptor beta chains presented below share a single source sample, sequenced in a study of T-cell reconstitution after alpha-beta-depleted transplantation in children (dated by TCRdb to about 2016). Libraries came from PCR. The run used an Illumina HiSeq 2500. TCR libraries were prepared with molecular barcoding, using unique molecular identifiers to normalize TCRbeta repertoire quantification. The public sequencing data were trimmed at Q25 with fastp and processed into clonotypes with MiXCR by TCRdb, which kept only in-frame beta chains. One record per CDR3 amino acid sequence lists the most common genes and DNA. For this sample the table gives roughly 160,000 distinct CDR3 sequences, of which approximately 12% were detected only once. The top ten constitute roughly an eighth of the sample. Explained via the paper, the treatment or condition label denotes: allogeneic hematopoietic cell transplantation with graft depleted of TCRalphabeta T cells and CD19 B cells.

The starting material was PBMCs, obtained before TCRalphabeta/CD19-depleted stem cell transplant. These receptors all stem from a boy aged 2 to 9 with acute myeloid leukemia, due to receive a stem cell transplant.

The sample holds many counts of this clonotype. The CDR3 sequence is CASVGTLGGYGYTF. CDR3 nucleotides: TGTGCCAGCGTGGGGACGCTGGGTGGCTATGGCTACACCTTC. The chain combines TRBV2 with TRBJ1-2; a possible D gene is TRBD1 (5 bases). CDR1 is SNHLY and CDR2 is FYNNEI in the germline V gene. The CDR3 loop spans 14 amino acids. Trimming left V 8 bases short and J 4 bases short, with 17 bases between. The whole variable domain, remainder taken from reference TRBV2 and TRBJ1-2, is EPEVTQTPSHQVTQMGQEVILRCVPISNHLYFYWYRQILGQKVEFLVSFYNNEISEKSEIFDDQFSVERPDGSNFTLKIRSTKLEDSAMYFCASVGTLGGYGYTFGSGTRLTVV.

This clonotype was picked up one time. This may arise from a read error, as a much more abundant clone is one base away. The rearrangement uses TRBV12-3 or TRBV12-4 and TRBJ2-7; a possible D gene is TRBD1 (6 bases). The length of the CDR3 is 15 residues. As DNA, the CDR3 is TGTGCCAGCAGTCCACAGGGCAGGGGTGTAGGTGAGCGGTACGTC. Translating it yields CASSPQGRGVGERYV.

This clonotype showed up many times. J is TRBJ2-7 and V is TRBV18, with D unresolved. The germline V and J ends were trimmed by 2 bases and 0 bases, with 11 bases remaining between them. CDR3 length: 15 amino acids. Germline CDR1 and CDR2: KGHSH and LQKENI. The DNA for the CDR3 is TGTGCCAGCTCACCAGGCCAGGCGAGCTCCTACGAGCAGTACTTC. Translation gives CASSPGQASSYEQYF.

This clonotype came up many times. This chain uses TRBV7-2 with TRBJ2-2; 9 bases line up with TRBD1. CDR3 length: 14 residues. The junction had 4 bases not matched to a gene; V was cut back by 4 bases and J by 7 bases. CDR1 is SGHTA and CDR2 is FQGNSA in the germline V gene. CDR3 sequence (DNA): TGTGCCAGCAGCTCACAGGGGGCTGACGGGGAGCTGTTTTTT. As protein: CASSSQGADGELFF.

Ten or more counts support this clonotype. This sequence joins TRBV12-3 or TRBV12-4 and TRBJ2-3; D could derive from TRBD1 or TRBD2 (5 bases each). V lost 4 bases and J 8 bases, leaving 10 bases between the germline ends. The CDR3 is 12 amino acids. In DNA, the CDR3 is TGTGCCAGCAGTTCCGGGGCTCGTACGCAGTATTTT. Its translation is CASSSGARTQYF.

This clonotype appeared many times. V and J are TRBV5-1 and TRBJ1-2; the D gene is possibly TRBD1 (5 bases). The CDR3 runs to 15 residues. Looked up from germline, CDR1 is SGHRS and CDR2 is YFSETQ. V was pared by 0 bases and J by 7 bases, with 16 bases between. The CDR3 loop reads CASSLVGNWGSGYTF. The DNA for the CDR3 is TGCGCCAGCAGCTTGGTAGGGAATTGGGGGTCTGGCTACACCTTC.